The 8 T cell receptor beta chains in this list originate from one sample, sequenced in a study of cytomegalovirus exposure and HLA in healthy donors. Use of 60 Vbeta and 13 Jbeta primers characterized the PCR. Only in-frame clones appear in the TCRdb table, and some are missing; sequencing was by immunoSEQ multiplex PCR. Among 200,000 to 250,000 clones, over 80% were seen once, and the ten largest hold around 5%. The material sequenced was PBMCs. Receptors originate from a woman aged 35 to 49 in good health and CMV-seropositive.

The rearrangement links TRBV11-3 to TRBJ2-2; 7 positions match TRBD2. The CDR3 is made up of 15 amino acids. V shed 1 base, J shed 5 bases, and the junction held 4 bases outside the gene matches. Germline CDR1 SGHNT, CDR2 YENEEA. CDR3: CASSLGLAETGELFF. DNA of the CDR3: TGTGCCAGCAGCTTAGGACTAGCAGAGACCGGGGAGCTGTTTTTT.

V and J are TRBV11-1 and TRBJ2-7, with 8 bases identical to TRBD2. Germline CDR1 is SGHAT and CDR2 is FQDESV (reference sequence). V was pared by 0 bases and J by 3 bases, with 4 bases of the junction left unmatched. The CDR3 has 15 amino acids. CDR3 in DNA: TGTGCCAGCAGCTTAGCCAGCGGGGGCCTCTACGAGCAGTACTTC. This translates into CASSLASGGLYEQYF.

This chain's CDR3 is CASSEGQGFGAFF. For the CDR3, the DNA is TGTGCCAGCAGTGAAGGACAGGGGTTCGGAGCTTTCTTT. V usage is TRBV25-1 and J usage is TRBJ1-1, with 9 bases identical to TRBD1. The CDR3 is 13 amino acids. The germline V gene encodes CDR1 MGHDK and CDR2 SYGVNS. Trimming took 2 bases from V and 10 from J; bases not matched to a gene: 5. Complete variable domain (other parts from reference TRBV25-1 and TRBJ1-1): EADIYQTPRYLVIGTGKKITLECSQTMGHDKMYWYQQDPGMELHLIHYSYGVNSTEKGDLSSESTVSRIRTEHFPLTLESARPSHTSQYLCASSEGQGFGAFFGQGTRLTVV.

The CDR3 loop is CASSSDRADANYGYTF. CDR3 bases: TGTGCCAGCAGCTCGGACAGGGCGGACGCTAACTATGGCTACACCTTC. The genes are TRBV6-6 and TRBJ1-2; TRBD1 agrees at 8 bases. CDR1 is MNHNY, CDR2 SVGAGI, per germline (reference sequence). With 6 bases clipped from V and 0 bases from J, the junction kept 9 bases outside the gene matches. The CDR3 spans 16 residues.

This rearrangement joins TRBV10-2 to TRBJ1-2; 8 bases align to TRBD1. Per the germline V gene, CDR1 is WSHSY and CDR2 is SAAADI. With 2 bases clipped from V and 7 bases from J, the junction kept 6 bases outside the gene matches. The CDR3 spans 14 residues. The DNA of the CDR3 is TGCGCCAGCAGTGAGGGTGGACAGGGAGCTGGCTACACCTTC. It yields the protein CASSEGGQGAGYTF.

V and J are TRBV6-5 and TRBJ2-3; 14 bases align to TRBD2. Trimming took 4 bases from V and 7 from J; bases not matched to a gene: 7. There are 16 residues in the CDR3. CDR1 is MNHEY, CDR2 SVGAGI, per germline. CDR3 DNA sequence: TGTGCCAGCAGTTCCCACGGACTAGCGGGGGGATATACGCAGTATTTT. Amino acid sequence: CASSSHGLAGGYTQYF.

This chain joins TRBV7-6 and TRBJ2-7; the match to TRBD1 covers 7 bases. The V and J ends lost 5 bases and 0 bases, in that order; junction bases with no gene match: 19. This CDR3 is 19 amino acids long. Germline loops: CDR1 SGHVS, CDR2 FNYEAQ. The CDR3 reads CASSPILKGETGISYEQYF. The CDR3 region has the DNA TGTGCCAGCAGCCCAATCCTCAAAGGGGAGACAGGGATCTCCTACGAGCAGTACTTC.

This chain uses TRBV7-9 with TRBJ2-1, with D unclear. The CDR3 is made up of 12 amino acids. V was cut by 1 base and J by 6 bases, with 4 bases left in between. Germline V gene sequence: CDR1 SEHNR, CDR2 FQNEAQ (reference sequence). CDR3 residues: CASSLVANEQFF. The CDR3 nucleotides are TGTGCCAGCAGCTTAGTGGCCAATGAGCAGTTCTTC.